This T cell receptor (beta chain) was sequenced for a study of identical twins. This CDR3 has 15 amino acids. CDR1 is DFQATT and CDR2 is SNEGSKA in the germline V gene (reference sequence). Trimming removed 0 bases at V and 0 bases at J, with 12 bases between. Template switching added a universal primer site, and cDNA bore unique molecular identifiers. MiXCR, run by TCRdb on the 5' RACE reads, gives a single entry per CDR3 protein. The profile covers around 300,000 distinct CDR3 sequences, with less than 9% appearing a single time and about 2.1% taken by the ten largest. Study findings and constraints: The conclusions drew on cross-sectional statistical analysis instead of tracking the same donors. Sequences that were beta out-of-frame showed weaker excess twin sharing.

This clonotype appeared many times. Its antigen remains unknown. The data also belong to a second study, concerning yellow fever vaccine responses in identical twins.

V is TRBV20-1 and J is TRBJ2-7; possible D gene TRBD2, 6 bases. Sequenced: memory (CD45RO+) T cells sorted from blood. This sequence was found in a woman aged 18 to 35 in good health. The DNA of the CDR3 is TGCAGTGCTAGAGAGTCCCGACTAGGCTCCTACGAGCAGTACTTC. Translating it yields CSARESRLGSYEQYF.